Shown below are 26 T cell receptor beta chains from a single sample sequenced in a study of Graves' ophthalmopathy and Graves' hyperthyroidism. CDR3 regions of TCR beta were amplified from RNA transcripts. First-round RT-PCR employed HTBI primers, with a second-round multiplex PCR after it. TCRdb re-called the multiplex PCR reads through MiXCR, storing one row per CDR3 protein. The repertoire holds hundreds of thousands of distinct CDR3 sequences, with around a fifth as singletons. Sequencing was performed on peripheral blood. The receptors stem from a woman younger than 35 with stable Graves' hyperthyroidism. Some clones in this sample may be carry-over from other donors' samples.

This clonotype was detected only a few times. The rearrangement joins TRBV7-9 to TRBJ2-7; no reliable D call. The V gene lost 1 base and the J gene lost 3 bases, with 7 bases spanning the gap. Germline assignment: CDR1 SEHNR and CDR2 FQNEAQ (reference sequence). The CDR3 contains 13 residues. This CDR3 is CASSLVGYYEQYF. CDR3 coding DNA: TGTGCCAGCAGCTTAGTAGGGTACTACGAGCAGTACTTC.

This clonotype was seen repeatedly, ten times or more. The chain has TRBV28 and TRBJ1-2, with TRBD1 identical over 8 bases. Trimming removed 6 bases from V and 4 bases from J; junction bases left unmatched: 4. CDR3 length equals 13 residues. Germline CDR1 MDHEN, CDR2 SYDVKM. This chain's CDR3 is CASRKGTGYGYTF. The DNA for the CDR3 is TGTGCCAGCAGGAAGGGGACAGGCTATGGCTACACCTTC.

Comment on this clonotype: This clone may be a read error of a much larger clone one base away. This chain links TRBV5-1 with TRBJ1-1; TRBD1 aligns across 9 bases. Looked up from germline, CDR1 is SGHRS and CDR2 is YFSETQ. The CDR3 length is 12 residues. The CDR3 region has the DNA TGCGCCAGCAGCGAGGGACAGGGTGAAGCTTGCTTT. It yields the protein CASSEGQGEACF. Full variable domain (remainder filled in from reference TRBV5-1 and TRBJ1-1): KAGVTQTPRYLIKTRGQQVTLSCSPISGHRSVSWYQQTPGQGLQFLFEYFSETQRNKGNFPGRFSGRQFSNSRSEMNVSTLELGDSALYLCASSEGQGEACFGQGTRLTVV.

This CDR3 reads CASSRPGQGPEQYF. CDR3 coding DNA: TGCGCCAGCAGCCGACCGGGACAGGGTCCCGAGCAGTACTTC. The chain uses TRBV4-1 and TRBJ2-7; 9 bases map to TRBD1. Germline CDR1 reads MGHRA; CDR2 reads YSYEKL. The CDR3 runs to 14 residues. The junction had 7 bases not matched to a gene; V was cut back by 4 bases and J by 6 bases.

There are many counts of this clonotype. The CDR3: CASSPSGSAAETQYF. The CDR3 coding sequence is TGTGCCAGTTCCCCTAGCGGGAGCGCAGCGGAGACCCAGTACTTC. V usage is TRBV18 and J usage is TRBJ2-5; 10 bases fit TRBD2. This CDR3 is built from 15 residues. The trim removed 9 bases at V and 5 bases at J, leaving 12 bases unmatched. Germline V gene lookup returns CDR1 KGHSH and CDR2 LQKENI. Full variable domain (remainder filled in from reference TRBV18 and TRBJ2-5): NAGVMQNPRHLVRRRGQEARLRCSPMKGHSHVYWYRQLPEEGLKFMVYLQKENIIDESGMPKERFSAEFPKEGPSILRIQQVVRGDSAAYFCASSPSGSAAETQYFGPGTRLLVL.

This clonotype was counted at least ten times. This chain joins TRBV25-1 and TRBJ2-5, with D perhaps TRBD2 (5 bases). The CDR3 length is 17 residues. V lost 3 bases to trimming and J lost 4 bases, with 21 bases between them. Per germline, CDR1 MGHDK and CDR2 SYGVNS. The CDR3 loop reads CASSDYDHRVEGETQYF. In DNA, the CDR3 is TGTGCCAGCAGTGATTACGATCACCGGGTCGAGGGAGAGACCCAGTACTTC.

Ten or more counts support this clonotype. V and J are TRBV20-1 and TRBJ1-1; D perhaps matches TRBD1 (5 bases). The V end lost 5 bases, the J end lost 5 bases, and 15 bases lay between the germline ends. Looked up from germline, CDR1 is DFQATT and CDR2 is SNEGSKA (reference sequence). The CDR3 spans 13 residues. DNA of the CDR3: TGCAGTGCTGGTTTGGGGGGAGGGACTGAAGCTTTCTTT. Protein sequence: CSAGLGGGTEAFF.

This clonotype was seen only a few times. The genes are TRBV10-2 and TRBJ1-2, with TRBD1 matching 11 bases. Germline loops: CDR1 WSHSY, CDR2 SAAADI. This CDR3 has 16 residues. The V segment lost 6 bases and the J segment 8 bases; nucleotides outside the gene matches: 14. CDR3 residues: CASSQSRDRGVKGYTF. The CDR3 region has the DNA TGCGCCAGCAGCCAGAGTCGGGACAGGGGGGTGAAGGGCTACACCTTC.

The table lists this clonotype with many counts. In DNA form, the CDR3 reads TGTGCCAGCACCCCCAATGGGGGCACTGAAGCTTTCTTT. Translated: CASTPNGGTEAFF. This sequence joins TRBV7-2 and TRBJ1-1; TRBD1 is a possible D gene (5 bases). V was clipped by 7 bases and J by 4 bases, with 13 bases between them. The germline CDR1 and CDR2 sequences are SGHTA and FQGNSA. This CDR3 has 13 residues.

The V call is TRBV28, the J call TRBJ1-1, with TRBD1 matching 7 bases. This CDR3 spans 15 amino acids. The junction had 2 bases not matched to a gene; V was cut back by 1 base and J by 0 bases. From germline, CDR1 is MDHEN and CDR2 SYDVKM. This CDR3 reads CASSLLRGLNTEAFF. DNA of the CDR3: TGTGCCAGCAGTTTATTAAGGGGGCTGAACACTGAAGCTTTCTTT.

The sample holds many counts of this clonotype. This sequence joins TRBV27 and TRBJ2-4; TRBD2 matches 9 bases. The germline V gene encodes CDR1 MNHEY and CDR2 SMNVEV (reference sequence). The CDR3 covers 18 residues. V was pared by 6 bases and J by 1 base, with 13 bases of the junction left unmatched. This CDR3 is CASRKAGGPGWAKNIQYF. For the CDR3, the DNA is TGTGCCAGCAGAAAAGCGGGAGGCCCCGGGTGGGCCAAAAACATTCAGTACTTC.

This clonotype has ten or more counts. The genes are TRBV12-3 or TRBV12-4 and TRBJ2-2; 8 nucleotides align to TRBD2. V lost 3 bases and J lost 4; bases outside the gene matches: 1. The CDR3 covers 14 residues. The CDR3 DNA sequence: TGTGCCAGCAGTTTTCGGGGGGGCACCGGGGAGCTGTTTTTT. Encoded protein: CASSFRGGTGELFF.

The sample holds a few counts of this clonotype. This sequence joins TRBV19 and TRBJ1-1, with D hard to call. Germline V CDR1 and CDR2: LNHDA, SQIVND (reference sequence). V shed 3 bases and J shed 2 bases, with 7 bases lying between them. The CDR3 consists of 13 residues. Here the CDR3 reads CASSMGFNTEAFF. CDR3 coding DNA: TGTGCCAGTAGTATGGGATTTAACACTGAAGCTTTCTTT.

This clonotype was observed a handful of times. The CDR3 protein is CASSSTLWTSGNYEQYF. CDR3 nucleotide sequence: TGTGCCAGCAGTTCGACTTTATGGACTAGCGGGAATTACGAGCAGTACTTC. The V call is TRBV6-2 or TRBV6-3, the J call TRBJ2-7, with 12 bases fitting TRBD2. Germline CDR1 and CDR2: MNHEY and SVGEGT. There are 17 residues in the CDR3. V was pared by 4 bases and J by 4 bases, with 11 bases of the junction left unmatched.

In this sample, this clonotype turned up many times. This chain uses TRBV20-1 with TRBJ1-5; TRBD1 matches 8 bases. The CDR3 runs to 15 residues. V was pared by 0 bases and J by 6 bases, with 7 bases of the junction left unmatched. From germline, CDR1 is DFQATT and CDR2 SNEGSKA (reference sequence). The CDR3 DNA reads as TGCAGTGCTAGAGATGGGGACAGGCTGAGTCAGCCCCAGCATTTT. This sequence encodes CSARDGDRLSQPQHF.

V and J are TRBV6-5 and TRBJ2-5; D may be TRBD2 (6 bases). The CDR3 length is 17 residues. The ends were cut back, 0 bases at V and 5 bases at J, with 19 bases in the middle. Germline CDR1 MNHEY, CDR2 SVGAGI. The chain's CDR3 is CASSYSERGIQPETQYF. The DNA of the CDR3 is TGTGCCAGCAGTTACTCAGAACGGGGGATCCAACCGGAGACCCAGTACTTC.

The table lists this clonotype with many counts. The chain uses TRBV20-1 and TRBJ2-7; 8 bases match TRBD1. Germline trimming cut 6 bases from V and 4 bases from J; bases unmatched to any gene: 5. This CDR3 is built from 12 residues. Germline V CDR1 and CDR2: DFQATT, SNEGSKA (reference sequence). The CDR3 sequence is CSAPRTGYEQYF. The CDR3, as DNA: TGCAGTGCGCCTCGGACAGGGTACGAGCAGTACTTC.

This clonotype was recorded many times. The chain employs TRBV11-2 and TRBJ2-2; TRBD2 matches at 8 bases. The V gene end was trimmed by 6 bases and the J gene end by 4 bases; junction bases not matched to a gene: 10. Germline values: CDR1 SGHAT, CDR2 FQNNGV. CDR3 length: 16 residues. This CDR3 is CASSPYPGGATGELFF. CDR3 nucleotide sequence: TGTGCCAGCAGTCCATACCCCGGGGGGGCCACCGGGGAGCTGTTTTTT.

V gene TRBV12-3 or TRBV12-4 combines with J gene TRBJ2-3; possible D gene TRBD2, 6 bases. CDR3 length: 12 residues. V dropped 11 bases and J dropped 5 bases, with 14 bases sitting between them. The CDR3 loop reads CAGSRGGDTQYF. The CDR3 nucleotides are TGTGCCGGAAGTCGGGGAGGAGATACGCAGTATTTT.

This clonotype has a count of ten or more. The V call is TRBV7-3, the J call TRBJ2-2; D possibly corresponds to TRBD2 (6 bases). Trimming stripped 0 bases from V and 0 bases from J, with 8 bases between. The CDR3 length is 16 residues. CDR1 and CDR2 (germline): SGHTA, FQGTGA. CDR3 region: CASSLTVAANTGELFF. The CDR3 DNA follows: TGTGCCAGCAGCTTAACAGTAGCGGCGAACACCGGGGAGCTGTTTTTT.

The DNA of the CDR3 is TGTGCCAGCAGTTACGGGGAACAAAGTAACACTGAAGCTTTCTTT. It encodes CASSYGEQSNTEAFF. The chain is built from TRBV6-2 or TRBV6-3 and TRBJ1-1; D gene uncertain. Germline CDR1 is MNHEY and CDR2 is SVGEGT. Between the trimmed V and J ends, which lost 2 bases and 2 bases, there was a span of 12 bases. This CDR3 region has 15 residues.

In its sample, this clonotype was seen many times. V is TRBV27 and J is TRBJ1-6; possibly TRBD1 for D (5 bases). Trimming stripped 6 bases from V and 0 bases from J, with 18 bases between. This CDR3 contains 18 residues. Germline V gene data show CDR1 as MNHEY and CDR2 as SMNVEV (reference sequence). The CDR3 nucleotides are TGTGCCAGCAGCCAAACTCCGGGGCATTTCTCCTATAATTCACCCCTCCACTTT. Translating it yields CASSQTPGHFSYNSPLHF.

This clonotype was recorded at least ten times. The DNA for the CDR3 is TGTGCCACCAGCAGAGAGAGAGTATCTGGCTACGAGCAGTACTTC. Amino acids: CATSRERVSGYEQYF. The rearrangement uses TRBV15 and TRBJ2-7; no clear D gene. The ends were cut back, 0 bases at V and 3 bases at J, with 12 bases in the middle. Germline CDR1 reads LNHNV; CDR2 reads YYDKDF (reference sequence). This CDR3 is 15 amino acids long.

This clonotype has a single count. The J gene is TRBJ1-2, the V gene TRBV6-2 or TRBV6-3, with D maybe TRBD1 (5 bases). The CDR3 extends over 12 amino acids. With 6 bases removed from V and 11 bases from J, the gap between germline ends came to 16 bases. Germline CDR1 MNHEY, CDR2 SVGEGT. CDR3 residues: CASSVQARSYTF. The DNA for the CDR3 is TGTGCCAGCAGCGTACAGGCCCGGAGTTACACCTTC.

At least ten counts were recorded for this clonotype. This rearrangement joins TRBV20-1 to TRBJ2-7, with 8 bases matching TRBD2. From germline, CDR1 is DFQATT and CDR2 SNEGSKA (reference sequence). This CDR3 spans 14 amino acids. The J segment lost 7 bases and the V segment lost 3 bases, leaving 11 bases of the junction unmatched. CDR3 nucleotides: TGCAGTGCTAGCGACGGGGGGGGGCCCGGGGAGCAGTACTTC. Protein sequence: CSASDGGGPGEQYF.

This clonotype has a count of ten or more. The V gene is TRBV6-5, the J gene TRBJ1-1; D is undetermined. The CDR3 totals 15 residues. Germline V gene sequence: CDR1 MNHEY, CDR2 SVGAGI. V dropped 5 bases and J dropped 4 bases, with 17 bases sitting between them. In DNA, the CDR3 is TGTGCCAGCAGTCCCATCGACTTCCCGAGCACTGAAGCTTTCTTT. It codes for CASSPIDFPSTEAFF.